This T cell receptor (beta chain) was identified in a study of cytomegalovirus exposure and HLA in healthy donors. Trimming took 5 bases from V and 5 from J, leaving 6 bases between them. Germline-derived CDR1 and CDR2 are SGHAT and FQNNGV. The CDR3 runs 11 residues. PCR involved 60 Vbeta and 13 Jbeta primers. TCRdb's copy holds only in-frame clones and misses some; the assay was immunoSEQ multiplex PCR. Found here are about 150,000 clones, approximately 70% of them singletons; the top ten hold 2% to 2.5%. V usage is TRBV11-2 and J usage is TRBJ1-2; no clear D. What was sequenced was PBMCs. This TCR was recovered from a woman aged 55-75 years in good health and CMV-seropositive. CDR3 sequence: CASSLGYGYTF. CDR3 bases: TGTGCCAGCAGCCTCGGTTATGGCTACACCTTC.